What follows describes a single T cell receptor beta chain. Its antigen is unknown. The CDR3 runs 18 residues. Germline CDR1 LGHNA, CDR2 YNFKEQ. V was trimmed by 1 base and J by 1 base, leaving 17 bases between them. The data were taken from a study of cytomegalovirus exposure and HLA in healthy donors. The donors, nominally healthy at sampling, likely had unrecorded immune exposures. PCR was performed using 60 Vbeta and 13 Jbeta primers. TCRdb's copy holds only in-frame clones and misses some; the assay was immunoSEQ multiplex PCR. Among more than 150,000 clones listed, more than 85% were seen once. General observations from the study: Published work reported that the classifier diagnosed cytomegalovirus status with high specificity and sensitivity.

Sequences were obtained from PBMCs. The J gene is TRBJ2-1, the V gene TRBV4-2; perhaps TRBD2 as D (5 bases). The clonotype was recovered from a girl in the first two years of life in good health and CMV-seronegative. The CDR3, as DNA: TGTGCCAGCAGCCAAGGACTCTCCGCGGGCCCTTCCTACAATGAGCAGTTCTTC. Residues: CASSQGLSAGPSYNEQFF.